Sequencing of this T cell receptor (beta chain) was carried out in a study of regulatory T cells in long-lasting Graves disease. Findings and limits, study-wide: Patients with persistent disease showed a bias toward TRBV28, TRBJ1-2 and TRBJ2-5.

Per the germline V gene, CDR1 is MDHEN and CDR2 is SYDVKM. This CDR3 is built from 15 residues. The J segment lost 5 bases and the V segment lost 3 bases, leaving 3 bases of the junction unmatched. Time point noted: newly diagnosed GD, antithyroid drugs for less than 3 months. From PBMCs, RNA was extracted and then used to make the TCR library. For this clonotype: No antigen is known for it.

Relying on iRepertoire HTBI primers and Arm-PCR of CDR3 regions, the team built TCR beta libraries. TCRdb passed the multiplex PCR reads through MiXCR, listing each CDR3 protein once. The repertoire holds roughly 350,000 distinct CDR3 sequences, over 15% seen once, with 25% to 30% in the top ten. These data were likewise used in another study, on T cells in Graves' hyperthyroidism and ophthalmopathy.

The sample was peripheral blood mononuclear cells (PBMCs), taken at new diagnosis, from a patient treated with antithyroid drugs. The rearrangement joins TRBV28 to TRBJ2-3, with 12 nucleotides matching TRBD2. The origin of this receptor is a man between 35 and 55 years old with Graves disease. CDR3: CASSFLAGGIDTQYF. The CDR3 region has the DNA TGTGCCAGCAGTTTCCTAGCGGGGGGGATAGATACGCAGTATTTT.